This entry concerns a single T cell receptor (beta chain). Its antigen is currently not known. Nothing much larger sits one base from this clone, and base qualities are not available. These data come from a study of cytomegalovirus exposure and HLA in healthy donors (dated by TCRdb to the late 2010s). Study-wide context: In an earlier analysis of approximately 500 of the donors, 250 to 300 Gb of sequence data and approximately 120 million unique TCR beta sequences from 180 million or so T cells were reported. Genome-wide SNP genotypes for about 65% of the 666 donors were used in a later genetic analysis, which treated that subset as a discovery cohort. The genetic ancestry cluster associated with self-reported Caucasian donors included over 80% of the roughly 390 genotyped donors. The T cell repertoires of about 700 subjects were profiled by immunosequencing and related to cytomegalovirus serostatus. All discovery cohort repertoires had been generated using a single sequencing platform. Among almost 400 genotyped donors of the cohort, an average of 235,054 unique TCR beta nucleotide sequences were sequenced per donor, approximately 20% of them non-productive. The later analysis used no new phenotypic data to find candidate immune exposures, relying instead on TCR beta sequences and their occurrence across donors. HLA typing included class I and class II loci at four-digit resolution. A later analysis re-analyzed previously published TCR beta repertoires from roughly 630 donors and added high-resolution HLA genotyping to study TCR occurrence patterns. To predict cytomegalovirus infection status, the study combined high-throughput TCR immunosequencing, statistical association of individual TCRs with disease status, and machine learning. Typing coverage varied by locus: roughly 629-640 donors for A, B, C, DRB1 and DQB1; under 550 for DQA1; nearly 610 for DPA1; roughly 450 for DPB1. A separate validation cohort of 90 to 150 different subjects was used in addition to the approximately 640-subject first cohort. To decide whether each TCR beta V gene segment behaved as functional or pseudogenic, an earlier analysis of some 540 of the donors relied on high-throughput TCR beta sequencing. A handful of DR-DQ haplotypes were handled as single units for association and clustering because linkage in the cohort was strong. Roughly 300 gigabases of sequencing data and 70 million to 100 million unique TCR sequences were included in an early release covering 500 to 750 HLA-typed donors. The study aimed to test whether cataloging public T cell receptors could reveal signatures of past pathogen exposure. Donor age, sex, ethnicity and CMV serostatus were compiled together with the repertoire data. Study-wide findings and limitations: A later analysis associated approximately 17,000 TCR beta sequences with specific HLA alleles at a false discovery rate of 0.05. In both the original and validation cohorts, the classifier was reported to diagnose cytomegalovirus status with high specificity and sensitivity. In an earlier analysis of approximately 590 of the donors, most TCR beta V segments appeared in productive rearrangements about 90% or about 30% of the time, broadly matching IMGT annotations. Correlated functional status among segregating V segments might be attributable to linkage disequilibrium, but an unknown experimental factor could not be ruled out. In a later genetic analysis, fewer N-insertions in productive TCRs were reported among donors in an Asian-associated ancestry cluster than the roughly 700-donor mean. Some 15 rarely observed V segments, including chromosome 9 orphons, were excluded from the earlier analysis of a few hundred of the donors because counts were too low. V-gene and J-gene trimming of TCR beta chains was associated with a missense DCLRE1C variant in a later genetic analysis, and the association was replicated in an independent cohort. A group of highly shared sequence variants was considered likely to be a technical artifact of the sequencing pipeline. In a later analysis, TCR association rates were found to vary across HLA loci, with the most associated TCRs seen for DRB1 alleles and the fewest for HLA-C alleles. This cohort had only TCR beta chains sequenced, and the lack of alpha or paired-chain data limited which features could be detected. The study listed over 150 TCR beta chains as associated with cytomegalovirus. According to a later analysis, most CMV-associated TCR beta chains appeared to be HLA-restricted, and the HLA associations seemed to be driven largely by CMV exposure. A further reported finding was that TCR beta sequences accurately predicted the HLA-A and HLA-B alleles for most subjects in the first cohort. Immune exposure information for the cohort was limited to CMV serostatus. When HLA alleles, especially DR and DQ, strongly co-occurred, TCR associations were difficult to assign to individual alleles. Most TCR sequences were seen in very few donors, while some public TCRs were found in many individuals. It was suggested by the authors that the approach could potentially be generalized to other disease states and immunological phenotypes. Some IMGT-functional V segments, including TRBV6-2 and TRBV6-3, could not be told apart with the 87-base-pair reads, so those segments were excluded. A few of the identified cytomegalovirus-associated TCR beta chains were confirmed in vitro to be specific for cytomegalovirus antigens. Roughly uniform sequencing depth across donors was assumed in presence/absence analyses, although this assumption may not hold. Because HLA typing was unavailable for some donors at each locus, only the typed subset was used in association tests. In a later analysis, HLA-associated TCR beta chains showed more clonal expansion and lower generation probabilities than non-associated chains that were equally common. A later analysis reported that several top co-occurrence clusters appeared linked to parvovirus B19, influenza, CMV and Epstein-Barr virus.

Taken from cysteine to phenylalanine, the CDR3 has 14 residues. The only DNA kept is the CDR3, 42 bases in frame from the first base. Between the V and J ends, shortened by 4 bases and 5 bases respectively, the junction contains 12 bases. The germline V gene provides CDR1 MNHNS and CDR2 SASEGT. Library generation was performed with the immunoSEQ multiplex PCR assay. The multiplex PCR relied on a mix of 60 forward primers for TCR Vbeta segments and 13 reverse primers for TCR Jbeta segments. The CDR3 region of rearranged TCR beta genes was amplified from genomic DNA with a multiplex PCR assay. Amplified TCR beta libraries were sequenced as 87-base-pair reads on the Illumina HiSeq System. The authors' pipeline ran thus. Across the 670 or so repertoires, a later analysis counted around 80 million unique TCR beta chains, some 11 million of which were shared by at least two donors. Raw reads were error-corrected and collapsed into unique sequences by a nearest-neighbor algorithm in which closely related sequences were merged to remove PCR and sequencing errors. V, D and J gene segments were assigned by aligning CDR3 sequences to IMGT reference sequences. For a sequence to be retained, a match of at least six nucleotides to both a V gene segment and a J gene segment was required. A rearrangement counted as productive if the CDR3 had no stop codons and remained in frame with V and J, and every other rearrangement counted as non-productive. Following IMGT convention, CDR3 was defined as the stretch from the second conserved V-encoded cysteine up to the conserved J-encoded phenylalanine. Sequences without an unambiguous match to a single V gene segment were excluded from the earlier analysis of about 640 of the donors. An earlier analysis of over 450 of the donors classified V segments as functional when productive rearrangements were above 56.7% and as segregating when the standard deviation between donors was above 5%. To diagnose cytomegalovirus status from the catalog of TCR beta chain sequences, a statistical classification framework was built. A later analysis assigned V and J genes by comparing TCR nucleotide sequences with IMGT/GENE-DB human TR gene sequences. A later analysis assigned CDR3 sequences and most-parsimonious VDJ recombination scenarios with the TCRdist pipeline. A later analysis defined each TCR beta chain by its CDR3 amino acid sequence plus V-gene family, and excluded reads lacking a unique V-gene family. In a later analysis, 500 to 650 highly shared, low-generation-probability nucleotide sequences were removed to address suspected cross-contamination and a sequencing artifact. For each public chain, a later analysis derived a clonal expansion index from normalized ranks of inferred template counts within each repertoire. In a later analysis, generation probabilities were computed using a VDJ recombination model fitted to out-of-frame rearrangements, and the results were checked against IGoR. A later analysis scored TCR-TCR, TCR-HLA and TCR-CMV co-occurrence with hypergeometric tests, applying a repertoire-size bias correction to TCR pairs. In a later analysis, false discovery rates were estimated by permuting HLA or CMV assignments 20 times. In a later analysis, co-occurring TCRs were grouped using DBSCAN, with TCRdist sequence similarity added in when clustering inside HLA-allele-positive subsets. Repertoires with fewer than 30,000 or more than 120,000 public chains, plus five repertoires with anomalous nucleotide sharing, were excluded from co-occurrence clustering. Imported from immuneACCESS, the table was reduced by TCRdb to in-frame sequences with V and J called. These copies leave out some clones; in studies compared against another copy, an unresolved V gene accounts for under half, and the cause of the remainder is not known. The V and J calls and clone size were taken over from that table, and D and trimming were inferred from the DNA. The sample profile shows 140,000 or so clones; about 82% of them were found once. Approximately 3.6% of the sample is taken by the ten largest.

In total, roughly 710 healthy bone marrow donors made up the cohort. All cohort members were sampled while nominally healthy, although unrecorded immune exposures were likely present. The donor tested CMV seronegative, placing the donor among the 350 to 400 seronegative members of the cohort. Each donor provided a peripheral blood sample, and peripheral blood mononuclear cells were used for TCR beta sequencing. Genomic DNA was extracted from the blood cell samples with the Qiagen DNeasy Blood Extraction Kit. The clonotype was recovered from a male donor in good health and CMV-seronegative. The sequenced sample consisted of PBMCs. Recombination connected TRBV6-1 to TRBJ1-5, with TRBD1 perhaps the D gene, on 6 matching bases. The CDR3 protein sequence reads: CASSGYQGYQPQHF. The DNA reads TGTGCCAGCAGTGGTTACCAGGGGTATCAGCCCCAGCATTTT.